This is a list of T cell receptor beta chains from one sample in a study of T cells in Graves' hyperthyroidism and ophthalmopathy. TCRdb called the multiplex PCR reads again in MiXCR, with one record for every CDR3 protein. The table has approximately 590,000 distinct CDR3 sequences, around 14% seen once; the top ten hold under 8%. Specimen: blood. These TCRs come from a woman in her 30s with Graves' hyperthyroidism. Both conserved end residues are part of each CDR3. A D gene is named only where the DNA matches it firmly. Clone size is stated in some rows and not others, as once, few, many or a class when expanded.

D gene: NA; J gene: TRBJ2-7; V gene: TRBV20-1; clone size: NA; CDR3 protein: CSASGRKSSYEQYF; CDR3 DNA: TGCAGTGCCTCTGGCCGAAAAAGCTCCTACGAGCAGTACTTC
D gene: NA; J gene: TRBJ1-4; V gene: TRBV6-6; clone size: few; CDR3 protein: CASSYYLPGQTTNEKLFF; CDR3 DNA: TGTGCCAGCAGTTACTACCTACCGGGACAAACAACTAATGAAAAACTGTTTTTT
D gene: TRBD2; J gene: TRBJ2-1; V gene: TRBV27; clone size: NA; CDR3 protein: CASMASGIYNEQFF; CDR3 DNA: TGTGCCAGCATGGCTAGCGGGATATACAATGAGCAGTTCTTC
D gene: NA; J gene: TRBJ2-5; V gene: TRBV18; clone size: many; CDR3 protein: CASSLQTNQETQYF; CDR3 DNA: TGTGCCAGCTCACTACAGACAAACCAAGAGACCCAGTACTTC
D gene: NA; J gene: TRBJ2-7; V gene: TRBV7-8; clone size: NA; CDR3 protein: CASSLAHTVYEQYF; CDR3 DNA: TGTGCCAGCAGCTTAGCCCATACAGTCTACGAGCAGTACTTC
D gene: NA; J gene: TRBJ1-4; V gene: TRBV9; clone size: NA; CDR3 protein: CASSGGLDEKLFF; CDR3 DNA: TGTGCCAGCAGCGGGGGTTTAGATGAAAAACTGTTTTTT
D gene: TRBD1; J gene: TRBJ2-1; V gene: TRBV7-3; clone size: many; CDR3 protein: CASSLFALGGGAGGTLRNEQFF; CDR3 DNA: TGTGCCAGCAGCTTATTCGCTCTTGGGGGCGGGGCAGGGGGCACACTACGCAATGAGCAGTTCTTC
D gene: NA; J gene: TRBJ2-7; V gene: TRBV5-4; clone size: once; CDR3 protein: CASSPDGYYEQYF; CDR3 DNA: TGTGCCAGCAGCCCGGACGGGTACTACGAGCAGTACTTC
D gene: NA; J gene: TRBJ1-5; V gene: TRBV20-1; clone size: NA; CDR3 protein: CSARGFGGNQPQHF; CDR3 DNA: TGCAGTGCTAGGGGCTTTGGTGGCAATCAGCCCCAGCATTTT
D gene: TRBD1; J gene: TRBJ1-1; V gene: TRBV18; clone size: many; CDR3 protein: CASSLSGGRGATEAFF; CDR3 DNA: TGTGCCAGCTCACTTTCAGGGGGACGGGGCGCGACTGAAGCTTTCTTT
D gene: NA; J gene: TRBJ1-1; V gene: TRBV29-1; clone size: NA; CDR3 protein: CSVSGRMNTEAFF; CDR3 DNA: TGCAGCGTATCCGGACGGATGAACACTGAAGCTTTCTTT
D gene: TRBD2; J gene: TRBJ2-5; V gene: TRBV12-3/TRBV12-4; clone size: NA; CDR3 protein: CASSLGLAGPGETQYF; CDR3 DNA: TGTGCCAGCAGTTTGGGACTAGCGGGACCGGGAGAGACCCAGTACTTC
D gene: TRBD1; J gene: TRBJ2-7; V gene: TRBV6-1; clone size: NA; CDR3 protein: CAARDREGYEQYF; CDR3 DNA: TGTGCCGCCCGGGACAGGGAAGGGTACGAGCAGTACTTC
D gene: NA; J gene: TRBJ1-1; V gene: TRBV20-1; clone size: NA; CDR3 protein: CSARFGTEAFF; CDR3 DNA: TGCAGTGCTAGATTCGGCACTGAAGCTTTCTTT
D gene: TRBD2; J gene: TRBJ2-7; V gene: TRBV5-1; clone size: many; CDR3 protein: CASSVLPTSGLYEQYF; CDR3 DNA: TGCGCCAGCAGCGTTTTACCGACTAGCGGTCTCTACGAGCAGTACTTC
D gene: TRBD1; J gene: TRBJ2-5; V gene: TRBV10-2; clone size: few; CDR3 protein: CASNDRGQETQYF; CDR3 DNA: TGCGCCAGCAATGACAGGGGCCAAGAGACCCAGTACTTC
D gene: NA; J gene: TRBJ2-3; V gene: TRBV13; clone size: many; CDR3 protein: CASSPTSVAERDTQYF; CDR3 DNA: TGTGCCAGCAGCCCTACGTCGGTAGCAGAACGAGATACGCAGTATTTT
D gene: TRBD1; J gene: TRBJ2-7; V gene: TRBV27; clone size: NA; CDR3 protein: CASSRSLRSGGVDEQYF; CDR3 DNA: TGTGCCAGCAGTCGCTCGCTTAGGTCAGGGGGCGTCGACGAGCAGTACTTC
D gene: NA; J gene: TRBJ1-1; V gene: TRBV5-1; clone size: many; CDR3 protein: CASSLNSGGGAEAFF; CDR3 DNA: TGCGCCAGCAGCTTGAATTCCGGGGGGGGCGCTGAAGCTTTCTTT
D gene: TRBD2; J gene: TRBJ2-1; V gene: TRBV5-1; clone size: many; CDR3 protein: CASSYGTSGYNEQFF; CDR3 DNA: TGCGCCAGCAGCTATGGGACTAGCGGATACAATGAGCAGTTCTTC
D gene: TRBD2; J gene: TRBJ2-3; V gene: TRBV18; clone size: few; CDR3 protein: CASSPLAGGPGTDTQYF; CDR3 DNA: TGTGCCAGCTCACCACTAGCGGGAGGGCCCGGCACAGATACGCAGTATTTT
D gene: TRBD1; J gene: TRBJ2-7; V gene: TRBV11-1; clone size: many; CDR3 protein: CASSFSGQGLYEQYF; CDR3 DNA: TGTGCCAGCAGCTTCTCCGGACAGGGGTTGTACGAGCAGTACTTC
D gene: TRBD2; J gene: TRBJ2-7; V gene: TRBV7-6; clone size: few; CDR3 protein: CASSLGTSGRFDEQYF; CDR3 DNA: TGTGCCAGCAGCTTGGGGACTAGCGGGAGATTCGACGAGCAGTACTTC
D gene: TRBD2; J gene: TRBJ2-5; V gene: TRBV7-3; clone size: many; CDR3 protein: CASGLAFGETQYF; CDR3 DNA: TGTGCCAGCGGACTAGCGTTCGGGGAGACCCAGTACTTC
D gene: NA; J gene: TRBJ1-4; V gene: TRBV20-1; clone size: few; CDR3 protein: CSARARTATNGKLFF; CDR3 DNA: TGCAGTGCTAGGGCCCGGACAGCAACTAATGGAAAACTGTTTTTT
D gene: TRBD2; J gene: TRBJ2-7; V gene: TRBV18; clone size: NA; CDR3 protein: CASSDTSGSYEQYF; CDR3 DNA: TGTGCCAGCTCAGATACTAGCGGGAGCTACGAGCAGTACTTC
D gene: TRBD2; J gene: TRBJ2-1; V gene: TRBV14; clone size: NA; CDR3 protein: CASSQVRLLALNEQFF; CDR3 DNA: TGTGCCAGCAGCCAAGTGAGGCTACTAGCGCTCAATGAGCAGTTCTTC
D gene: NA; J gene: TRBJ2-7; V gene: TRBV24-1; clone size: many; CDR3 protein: CATSERGKQYF; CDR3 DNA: TGTGCCACCAGTGAGAGGGGTAAGCAGTACTTC
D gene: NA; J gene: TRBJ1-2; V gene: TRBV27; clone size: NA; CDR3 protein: CAGSKGPSRGYTF; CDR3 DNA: TGTGCCGGCAGTAAGGGCCCGTCGCGTGGCTACACCTTC
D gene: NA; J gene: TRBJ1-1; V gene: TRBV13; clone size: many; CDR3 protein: CASSRHMGGRMNTEAFF; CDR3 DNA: TGTGCCAGCAGCCGTCATATGGGTGGTAGAATGAACACTGAAGCTTTCTTT
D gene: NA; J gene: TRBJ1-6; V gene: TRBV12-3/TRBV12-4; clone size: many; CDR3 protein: CASSSGRGSSPLHF; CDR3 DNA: TGTGCCAGCAGTTCGGGACGGGGGAGTTCACCCCTCCACTTT
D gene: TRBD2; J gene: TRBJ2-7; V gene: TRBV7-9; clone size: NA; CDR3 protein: CASSLETSGPSYEQYF; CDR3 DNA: TGTGCCAGCAGCTTAGAGACTAGCGGGCCCTCCTACGAGCAGTACTTC
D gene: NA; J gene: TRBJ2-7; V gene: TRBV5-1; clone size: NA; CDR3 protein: CASKGREGVSEQYF; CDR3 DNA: TGCGCCAGCAAGGGGCGGGAAGGAGTAAGCGAGCAGTACTTC
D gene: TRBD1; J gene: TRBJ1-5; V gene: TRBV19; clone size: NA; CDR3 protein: CASSLQGVYSNQPQHF; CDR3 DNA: TGTGCCAGTAGTCTCCAGGGGGTTTATAGCAATCAGCCCCAGCATTTT
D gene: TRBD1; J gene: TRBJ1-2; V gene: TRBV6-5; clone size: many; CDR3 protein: CASSYSTGGGANYGYTF; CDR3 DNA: TGTGCCAGCAGTTACTCTACCGGAGGGGGCGCCAACTATGGCTACACCTTC
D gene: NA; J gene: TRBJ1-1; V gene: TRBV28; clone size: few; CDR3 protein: CASSFQAFTEAFF; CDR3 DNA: TGTGCCAGCAGTTTCCAGGCGTTCACTGAAGCTTTCTTT
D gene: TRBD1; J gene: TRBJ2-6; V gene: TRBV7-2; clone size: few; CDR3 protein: CASSFNRGPGANVLTF; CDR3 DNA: TGTGCCAGCAGCTTTAACAGGGGGCCTGGGGCCAACGTCCTGACTTTC
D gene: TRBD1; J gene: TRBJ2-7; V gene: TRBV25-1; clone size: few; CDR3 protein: CASSEAGTGGHEQYF; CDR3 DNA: TGTGCCAGCAGTGAAGCCGGGACAGGCGGCCACGAGCAGTACTTC
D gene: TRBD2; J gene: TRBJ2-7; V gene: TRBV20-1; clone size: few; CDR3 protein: CSALSGEGYEQYF; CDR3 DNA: TGCAGTGCGCTTAGCGGGGAAGGCTACGAGCAGTACTTC
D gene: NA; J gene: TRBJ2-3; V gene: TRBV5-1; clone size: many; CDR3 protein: CASSLGTGSSTDTQYF; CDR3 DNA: TGCGCCAGCAGCTTGGGGACGGGCTCTAGCACAGATACGCAGTATTTT